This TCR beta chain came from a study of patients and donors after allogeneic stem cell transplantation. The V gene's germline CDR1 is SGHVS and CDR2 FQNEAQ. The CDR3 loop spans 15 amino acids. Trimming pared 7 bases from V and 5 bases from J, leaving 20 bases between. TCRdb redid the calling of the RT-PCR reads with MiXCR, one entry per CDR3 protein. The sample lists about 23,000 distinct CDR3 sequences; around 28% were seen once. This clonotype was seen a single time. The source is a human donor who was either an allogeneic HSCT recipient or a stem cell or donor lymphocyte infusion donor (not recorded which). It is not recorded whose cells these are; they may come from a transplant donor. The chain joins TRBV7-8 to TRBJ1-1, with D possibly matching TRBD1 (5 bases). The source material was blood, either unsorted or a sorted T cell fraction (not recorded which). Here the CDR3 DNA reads TGTGCCAGCATCCCGAGGAGGGGCCGACGAACTGAAGCTTTCTTT. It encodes CASIPRRGRRTEAFF.